This TCR beta chain was sequenced in a study of blood T cell repertoires in COVID-19. For the study at large: Spain, Italy and the United States supplied samples that represented acute and convalescent COVID-19. The cDNA or gDNA used as material had been derived from T cells, B-cell-depleted T cells, or PBMCs.

Produced via immunoSEQ multiplex PCR; TCRdb's table is partial and in-frame only. Among over 200,000 clones, around nine tenths were seen once, and the ten largest hold around 2.9%. V was clipped by 4 bases and J by 3 bases, with 16 bases between them. This CDR3 is built from 16 residues. CDR1 MNHNY and CDR2 SVGAGI come from the germline V gene (reference sequence). The source material was peripheral blood. The sequence came from a woman in her sixties with acute or convalescent COVID-19. The chain couples TRBV6-6 to TRBJ1-3; D perhaps matches TRBD1 (6 bases). The CDR3 region is CASSFPGGLIGNTIYF. In nucleotides, the CDR3 is TGTGCCAGCAGTTTCCCCGGGGGGCTAATTGGAAACACCATATATTTT.